One sample yielded the 6 T cell receptor beta chains listed below, sequenced in a study of cytomegalovirus exposure and HLA in healthy donors. The PCR employed 60 Vbeta primers together with 13 Jbeta primers. Assay used: immunoSEQ multiplex PCR; TCRdb lists only in-frame clones, some missing. The sample consists of over 110,000 clones, about four fifths of them appearing once. The sequencing sample was made of PBMCs. Receptors originate from a man aged 40-49 years in good health and CMV-seronegative.

The V and J genes are TRBV7-9 and TRBJ1-4, with a tentative D call TRBD1 (5 bases). Trimming left V 2 bases short and J 7 bases short, with 11 bases between. This CDR3 is 14 amino acids long. From germline, CDR1 is SEHNR and CDR2 FQNEAQ (reference sequence). For the CDR3, the DNA is TGTGCCAGCAGCTTATGGGGCAGGACTGAAAAACTGTTTTTT. It yields the protein CASSLWGRTEKLFF.

This chain links TRBV7-2 with TRBJ1-5, with D perhaps matching TRBD1 (6 bases). CDR1 is SGHTA, CDR2 FQGNSA, per germline. There are 15 residues in the CDR3. Trimming left V 5 bases short and J 0 bases short, with 11 bases between. CDR3 amino acids: CASSPGQTSNQPQHF. CDR3 DNA: TGTGCCAGCAGCCCCGGACAGACTAGCAATCAGCCCCAGCATTTT.

CDR3 protein: CASSVQGPNSPLHF. DNA of the CDR3: TGTGCCAGCAGCGTCCAGGGCCCTAATTCACCCCTCCACTTT. The chain carries TRBV9 and TRBJ1-6; a weak D match, TRBD1 (5 bases). The CDR3 contains 14 residues. V was clipped by 2 bases and J by 6 bases, with 9 bases between them. Germline-derived CDR1 and CDR2 are SGDLS and YYNGEE.

This chain joins TRBV13 and TRBJ2-6; D not resolved. This CDR3 spans 15 amino acids. Trimming left V 5 bases short and J 0 bases short, with 8 bases between. Germline CDR1 and CDR2: PRHDT and FYEKMQ (reference sequence). The CDR3 DNA reads as TGTGCCAGCAGCGACCGGAGCTCTGGGGCCAACGTCCTGACTTTC. Translation: CASSDRSSGANVLTF.

The chain recombines TRBV5-6 with TRBJ2-7; a weak D match, TRBD1 (6 bases). The CDR3 sequence is 13 residues long. The V gene lost 0 bases and the J gene lost 6 bases, with 10 bases spanning the gap. Germline CDR1 and CDR2: SGHDT and YYEEEE. The CDR3 DNA follows: TGTGCCAGCAGCTTGGGACAGGCCGGCGAGCAGTACTTC. Translating it yields CASSLGQAGEQYF.

The rearrangement joins TRBV7-2 to TRBJ1-1; a weak D match, TRBD1 (5 bases). CDR1 is SGHTA, CDR2 FQGNSA, per germline. V lost 3 bases and J 2 bases, leaving 16 bases between the germline ends. This CDR3 comprises 16 residues. For the CDR3, the DNA is TGTGCCAGCAGCTTGAAGGGCCGAAGGGGTAACACTGAAGCTTTCTTT. Translation gives CASSLKGRRGNTEAFF.